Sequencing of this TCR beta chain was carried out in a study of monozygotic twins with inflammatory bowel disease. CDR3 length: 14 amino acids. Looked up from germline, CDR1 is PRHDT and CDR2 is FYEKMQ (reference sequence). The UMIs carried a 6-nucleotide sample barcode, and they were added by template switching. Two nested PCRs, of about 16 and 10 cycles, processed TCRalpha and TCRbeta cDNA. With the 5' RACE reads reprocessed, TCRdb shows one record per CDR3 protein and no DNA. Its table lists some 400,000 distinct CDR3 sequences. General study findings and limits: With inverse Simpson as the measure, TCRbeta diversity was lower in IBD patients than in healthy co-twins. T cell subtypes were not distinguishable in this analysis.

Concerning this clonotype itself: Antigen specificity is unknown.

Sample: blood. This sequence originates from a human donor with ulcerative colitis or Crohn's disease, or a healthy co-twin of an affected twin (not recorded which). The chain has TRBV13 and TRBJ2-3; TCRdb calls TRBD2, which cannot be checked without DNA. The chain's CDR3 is CASSRDSRFGTQYF.